This passage covers 8 T cell receptor beta chains from one sample sequenced in a study of blood T cell repertoires in COVID-19. Using immunoSEQ multiplex PCR, the repertoire was profiled, and TCRdb retains in-frame clones only, with some absent. This table has a few hundred thousand clones, approximately 77% appearing once. Sequenced input: peripheral blood. These receptors all come from a woman in her late teens or twenties with acute or convalescent COVID-19.

The chain couples TRBV2 to TRBJ2-7, with D possibly matching TRBD2 (6 bases). The V gene lost 3 bases and the J gene lost 2 bases, with 23 bases spanning the gap. The CDR3 length is 18 residues. CDR1 is SNHLY, CDR2 FYNNEI, per germline. CDR3 in amino acids: CASSEGSGFLAKTYEQYF. CDR3 DNA: TGTGCCAGCAGTGAGGGGTCAGGGTTCCTAGCGAAGACCTACGAGCAGTACTTC.

V and J are TRBV28 and TRBJ1-6, with 10 nucleotides matching TRBD1. This CDR3 contains 15 residues. The junction had 4 bases not matched to a gene; V was cut back by 5 bases and J by 6 bases. Per germline, CDR1 MDHEN and CDR2 SYDVKM. The CDR3, as DNA: TGTGCCAGCAGTCTACGGGACAGGGGTAATTCACCCCTCCACTTT. This gives the protein CASSLRDRGNSPLHF.

The chain combines TRBV13 with TRBJ2-1, with 9 bases that match TRBD1. Germline assignment: CDR1 PRHDT and CDR2 FYEKMQ (reference sequence). After removal of 5 bases from V and 7 bases from J, the junction contained 6 bases not matched to a gene. CDR3 size: 14 residues. CDR3 in DNA: TGTGCCAGCAGCACCGGACAGGGGAGGAATGAGCAGTTCTTC. It encodes CASSTGQGRNEQFF.

The chain carries TRBV27 and TRBJ2-2, with TRBD2 matching 11 bases. Germline assignment: CDR1 MNHEY and CDR2 SMNVEV (reference sequence). The CDR3 length is 19 residues. V was pared by 7 bases and J by 4 bases, with 17 bases of the junction left unmatched. CDR3 residues: CASTTLGLAEGISTGELFF. In nucleotides, the CDR3 is TGTGCCAGCACCACCCTGGGACTAGCGGAGGGTATAAGCACCGGGGAGCTGTTTTTT.

The rearrangement uses TRBV6-6 and TRBJ2-7; 14 nucleotides line up with TRBD2. In germline, CDR1 is MNHNY, CDR2 SVGAGI (reference sequence). The CDR3 consists of 17 residues. The trim removed 5 bases at V and 5 bases at J, leaving 11 bases unmatched. The CDR3 loop reads CASSPTGTSGSYHEQYF. CDR3 in DNA: TGTGCCAGCAGTCCAACCGGGACTAGCGGGAGTTACCACGAGCAGTACTTC.

This clone has more than one count but fewer than ten. The rearrangement joins TRBV3-1 (or the pseudogene TRBV3-2) to TRBJ1-2; D might be TRBD1 (5 bases). With 4 bases removed from V and 3 bases from J, the gap between germline ends came to 12 bases. Germline-derived CDR1 and CDR2 are LGHDT and YNNKEL (reference sequence). The CDR3 extends over 14 amino acids. The CDR3 reads CASSREGRDYGYTF. The CDR3 DNA reads TGTGCCAGCAGCCGGGAGGGGAGGGACTATGGCTACACCTTC.

The chain carries TRBV7-9 and TRBJ1-1; unclear D gene. The CDR3 is 13 amino acids. V was pared by 6 bases and J by 3 bases, with 11 bases between. Germline V gene sequence: CDR1 SEHNR, CDR2 FQNEAQ (reference sequence). The CDR3: CASSLDMYTEAFF. The CDR3 DNA is TGTGCCAGCAGTCTCGACATGTACACTGAAGCTTTCTTT.

This chain uses TRBV18 with TRBJ1-5; 7 bases line up with TRBD1. Germline CDR1 and CDR2: KGHSH and LQKENI. J was trimmed by 5 bases and V by 4 bases; bases with no gene match: 8. The CDR3 is made up of 15 amino acids. Here the CDR3 DNA reads TGTGCCAGCTCACGAAGCAGGGGGGAGGATCAGCCCCAGCATTTT. Translation: CASSRSRGEDQPQHF.